What follows are 26 T cell receptor beta chains derived from one specimen sequenced in a study of CD8 T cells in ankylosing spondylitis. MiXCR was run by TCRdb on the 5' RACE reads, yielding one entry per CDR3 protein. The sample shows about 700,000 distinct CDR3 sequences, around 19% of them seen only once. Study results and limitations: Apparently characteristic of ankylosing spondylitis blood was a TCR beta motif (roughly 8 highly homologous variants).

These receptors' targets are unknown. Sequences were obtained from blood, either unsorted or a sorted T cell fraction (not recorded which). The receptors come from a male donor with ankylosing spondylitis.

This clonotype was detected only a few times. The J gene is TRBJ2-7, the V gene TRBV25-1; 8 bases map to TRBD2. V lost 6 bases and J lost 3; bases outside the gene matches: 4. This CDR3 comprises 13 residues. Germline assignment: CDR1 MGHDK and CDR2 SYGVNS. The CDR3 protein is CASRAGELYEQYF. CDR3 DNA sequence: TGTGCCAGCAGAGCGGGAGAACTCTACGAGCAGTACTTC.

The chain links TRBV5-1 to TRBJ2-2, with D tentatively TRBD1 (5 bases). In germline, CDR1 is SGHRS, CDR2 YFSETQ. This CDR3 has 15 residues. V was trimmed by 4 bases and J by 1 base, leaving 11 bases between them. CDR3 amino acids: CASSLKQGNTGELFF. The CDR3, as DNA: TGCGCCAGCAGCCTCAAGCAGGGGAACACCGGGGAGCTGTTTTTT. Full variable domain (missing parts from reference TRBV5-1 and TRBJ2-2): KAGVTQTPRYLIKTRGQQVTLSCSPISGHRSVSWYQQTPGQGLQFLFEYFSETQRNKGNFPGRFSGRQFSNSRSEMNVSTLELGDSALYLCASSLKQGNTGELFFGEGSRLTVL.

Many counts were recorded for this clonotype. The rearrangement links TRBV29-1 to TRBJ2-2; 9 nucleotides agree with TRBD2. Germline CDR1 reads SQVTM; CDR2 reads ANQGSEA. The CDR3 totals 14 residues. V gave up 4 bases and J gave up 6 bases; unmatched junction bases: 6. The CDR3 DNA reads TGCAGCGTTGTACGAGCGGGGGGTTCCGGGGAGCTGTTTTTT. Its translation: CSVVRAGGSGELFF.

The CDR3 bases are TGTGCCAGCAGTTCCCCCGGGGGGGAGACCAAAAACATTCAGTACTTC. This encodes CASSSPGGETKNIQYF. This chain joins TRBV2 and TRBJ2-4; 8 bases are a match to TRBD2. V lost 5 bases and J lost 2; bases outside the gene matches: 8. CDR1 SNHLY and CDR2 FYNNEI come from the germline V gene. The CDR3 loop spans 16 amino acids.

This clonotype was detected only a few times. The chain uses TRBV20-1 and TRBJ1-5, with D uncertain. Germline V gene data show CDR1 as DFQATT and CDR2 as SNEGSKA (reference sequence). The CDR3 spans 12 residues. V was shortened by 4 bases and J by 4 bases, with 8 bases between the two germline ends. The CDR3 DNA reads as TGCAGTGCTATGGCTCCGAATCAGCCCCAGCATTTT. Amino acids: CSAMAPNQPQHF.

This clonotype was detected a few times. The rearrangement uses TRBV11-2 and TRBJ1-4, with D tentatively TRBD1 (5 bases). Germline assignment: CDR1 SGHAT and CDR2 FQNNGV. This CDR3 region has 12 residues. Trimming removed 2 bases from V and 12 bases from J, with 10 bases in between. The CDR3 region is CASSLQGKQLFF. CDR3 DNA: TGTGCCAGCAGCTTACAGGGTAAACAACTGTTTTTT.

This clonotype appeared a few times. This chain uses TRBV11-3 with TRBJ2-1, with D possibly TRBD2 on 6 matching bases. Germline V gene sequence: CDR1 SGHNT, CDR2 YENEEA. Trimming left V 4 bases short and J 1 base short, with 17 bases between. The CDR3 totals 17 residues. The CDR3 sequence: CASSSPGGDESYNEQFF. The CDR3 bases are TGTGCCAGCAGCTCCCCCGGCGGGGATGAGTCCTACAATGAGCAGTTCTTC.

The sample holds a few counts of this clonotype. This chain connects TRBV19 to TRBJ2-7, with TRBD1 identical over 7 bases. V lost 5 bases, J lost 3 bases, and 4 bases stayed unmatched. The CDR3 length is 13 residues. Germline loops: CDR1 LNHDA, CDR2 SQIVND (reference sequence). The CDR3 sequence is CASSDGQDYEQYF. In DNA form, the CDR3 reads TGTGCCAGTAGTGACGGACAGGACTACGAGCAGTACTTC.

Only a few counts were recorded for this clonotype. V and J are TRBV4-1 and TRBJ1-5; unclear D gene. This CDR3 region has 13 residues. Looked up from germline, CDR1 is MGHRA and CDR2 is YSYEKL. The germline V and J ends were trimmed by 1 base and 6 bases, with 7 bases remaining between them. CDR3 loop: CASSQVSSQPQHF. The CDR3 DNA is TGCGCCAGCAGCCAAGTCTCTAGTCAGCCCCAGCATTTT.

Concerning this clonotype: At one of its ends the junction is not consistent with the germline gene, which may arise from a read error. This chain links TRBV5-1 with TRBJ1-1; D is ambiguous. This CDR3 is 16 amino acids long. The germline V gene has CDR1 SGHRS and CDR2 YFSETQ. The CDR3 nucleotides read TGCGCCAGCAGTTTGGGCAGCGCGATTCTGAACACTGAAGCTTTCTTT. Its translation: CASSLGSAILNTEAFF.

This clonotype has a handful of counts. The gene calls are TRBV30 and TRBJ2-1, with D tentatively TRBD1 or TRBD2 (5 bases each). Germline-derived CDR1 and CDR2 are GTSNPN and SVGIG (reference sequence). The germline V and J ends were trimmed by 4 bases and 5 bases, with 27 bases remaining between them. This CDR3 comprises 18 residues. The chain's CDR3 is CAWNRGGSTALRNNEQFF. The CDR3 coding sequence is TGTGCCTGGAATCGTGGGGGATCGACGGCGCTCCGGAACAATGAGCAGTTCTTC.

This chain links TRBV29-1 with TRBJ2-7; TRBD1 matches 9 bases. Germline V gives CDR1 SQVTM, CDR2 ANQGSEA. This CDR3 region has 13 residues. Unmatched junction bases numbered 5, after V lost 5 bases and J lost 3 bases. CDR3 nucleotide sequence: TGCAGCGTTCAACAGGGGGCGAGCTACGAGCAGTACTTC. Amino acids: CSVQQGASYEQYF.

The chain recombines TRBV24-1 with TRBJ2-1, with a possible D match to TRBD1 (5 bases). With 5 bases removed from V and 1 base from J, the gap between germline ends came to 11 bases. There are 15 residues in the CDR3. Per germline, CDR1 KGHDR and CDR2 SFDVKD. DNA for the CDR3: TGTGCCACCAGTGGTCTACAGGATTCCTACAATGAGCAGTTCTTC. It specifies CATSGLQDSYNEQFF.

This clonotype has just a few counts. The chain combines TRBV29-1 with TRBJ2-7; possible D gene TRBD1, 6 bases. V was shortened by 4 bases and J by 0 bases, with 13 bases between the two germline ends. Germline-derived CDR1 and CDR2 are SQVTM and ANQGSEA. This CDR3 has 14 residues. The CDR3 sequence: CSVVSQGSSYEQYF. CDR3 sequence (DNA): TGCAGCGTTGTATCCCAGGGGAGCTCCTACGAGCAGTACTTC.

J is TRBJ2-1 and V is TRBV7-2; D is uncertain. V gave up 4 bases and J gave up 3 bases, with 16 bases separating them. The CDR3 is made up of 16 amino acids. Germline CDR1 reads SGHTA; CDR2 reads FQGNSA. The CDR3 protein is CASSSRARPIYNEQFF. Here the CDR3 DNA reads TGTGCCAGCAGCTCACGGGCCCGCCCTATCTACAATGAGCAGTTCTTC.

The rearrangement uses TRBV30 and TRBJ2-3, with D unresolved. Trimming took 0 bases from V and 6 from J, leaving 4 bases between them. Germline V CDR1 and CDR2: GTSNPN, SVGIG (reference sequence). The CDR3 has 11 amino acids. The CDR3 region has the DNA TGTGCCTGGAGTGTGGAGGATACGCAGTATTTT. Protein product: CAWSVEDTQYF.

V is TRBV29-1 and J is TRBJ1-2; D remains ambiguous. The CDR3 is made up of 13 amino acids. CDR1 is SQVTM and CDR2 is ANQGSEA in the germline V gene. V gave up 5 bases and J gave up 5 bases, with 15 bases separating them. The CDR3 DNA reads as TGCAGCGTTAGTCTCGACACTCTATATGGCTACACCTTC. It specifies CSVSLDTLYGYTF.

This clonotype has only a few counts. This chain connects TRBV11-2 to TRBJ1-6, with 7 bases that match TRBD1. Germline loops: CDR1 SGHAT, CDR2 FQNNGV. After removal of 5 bases from V and 7 bases from J, the junction contained 8 bases not matched to a gene. The CDR3 length is 15 residues. The CDR3 DNA follows: TGTGCCAGCAGCGTCGCAGGGGGAAGGAATTCACCCCTCCACTTT. Its protein is CASSVAGGRNSPLHF.

The gene calls are TRBV5-1 and TRBJ2-3, with TRBD2 matching over 7 bases. V was clipped by 0 bases and J by 4 bases; unmatched bases: 5. Germline CDR1 is SGHRS and CDR2 is YFSETQ. The CDR3 spans 15 residues. This CDR3 is CASSLVGLEADTQYF. DNA of the CDR3: TGCGCCAGCAGCTTGGTCGGACTAGAGGCAGATACGCAGTATTTT.

This clonotype was counted a few times. The chain has TRBV9 and TRBJ2-1, with 9 bases aligning to TRBD1. The CDR3 totals 18 residues. Germline values: CDR1 SGDLS, CDR2 YYNGEE. V was pared by 3 bases and J by 0 bases, with 10 bases of the junction left unmatched. CDR3 amino acids: CASSGRFRGQGSYNEQFF. The CDR3 nucleotides read TGTGCCAGCAGCGGACGGTTTAGGGGACAGGGCTCCTACAATGAGCAGTTCTTC.

This clonotype was counted between two and nine times. The chain combines TRBV9 with TRBJ2-2, with unresolved D. The CDR3 spans 16 residues. The V gene lost 0 bases and the J gene lost 1 base, with 10 bases spanning the gap. In germline, CDR1 is SGDLS, CDR2 YYNGEE. CDR3 amino acids: CASSVAATENTGELFF. The CDR3 DNA follows: TGTGCCAGCAGCGTAGCGGCTACGGAGAACACCGGGGAGCTGTTTTTT.

A few counts support this clonotype. V and J are TRBV30 and TRBJ1-1, with TRBD1 as a possible D gene (5 bases). Germline V gives CDR1 GTSNPN, CDR2 SVGIG (reference sequence). The CDR3 is 13 amino acids. V dropped 7 bases and J dropped 3 bases, with 15 bases sitting between them. CDR3 sequence reads: CASTETAHTEAFF. The DNA of the CDR3 is TGTGCCTCTACTGAGACAGCGCACACTGAAGCTTTCTTT.

The V call is TRBV12-3 or TRBV12-4, the J call TRBJ2-3; 8 nucleotides agree with TRBD2. V trimming: 2 bases; J trimming: 6 bases; junction bases outside the gene matches: 7. The CDR3 covers 15 residues. The CDR3 spells CASSLSGGPRDTQYF. CDR3 nucleotide sequence: TGTGCCAGCAGTTTATCGGGAGGGCCGAGGGATACGCAGTATTTT.

The chain links TRBV6-5 to TRBJ1-1; tentatively, D is TRBD1 (6 bases). The V and J ends lost 4 bases and 2 bases respectively, with 11 bases between them. The germline V gene has CDR1 MNHEY and CDR2 SVGAGI. CDR3 length: 14 amino acids. The CDR3 DNA sequence: TGTGCCAGCAGTTTTAGGACAGACAACACTGAAGCTTTCTTT. This encodes CASSFRTDNTEAFF.

This clonotype was detected only a few times. This chain uses TRBV6-1 with TRBJ2-3, with 7 bases lining up with TRBD1. The CDR3 is 13 residues long. V trimming: 6 bases; J trimming: 10 bases; junction bases outside the gene matches: 10. Looked up from germline, CDR1 is MNHNS and CDR2 is SASEGT. The CDR3 loop reads CASRGQAIGPQYF. The CDR3 region has the DNA TGTGCCAGCAGAGGACAGGCGATTGGTCCGCAGTATTTT.

The CDR3 reads CSVQAPIWIEGKMNYEQYF. Here the CDR3 DNA reads TGCAGCGTTCAGGCTCCTATTTGGATAGAAGGGAAAATGAACTACGAGCAGTACTTC. The rearrangement uses TRBV29-1 and TRBJ2-7, with D hard to call. The CDR3 loop spans 19 amino acids. Germline CDR1 is SQVTM and CDR2 is ANQGSEA. Deletions cut 5 bases from V and 3 bases from J, with 32 bases between.